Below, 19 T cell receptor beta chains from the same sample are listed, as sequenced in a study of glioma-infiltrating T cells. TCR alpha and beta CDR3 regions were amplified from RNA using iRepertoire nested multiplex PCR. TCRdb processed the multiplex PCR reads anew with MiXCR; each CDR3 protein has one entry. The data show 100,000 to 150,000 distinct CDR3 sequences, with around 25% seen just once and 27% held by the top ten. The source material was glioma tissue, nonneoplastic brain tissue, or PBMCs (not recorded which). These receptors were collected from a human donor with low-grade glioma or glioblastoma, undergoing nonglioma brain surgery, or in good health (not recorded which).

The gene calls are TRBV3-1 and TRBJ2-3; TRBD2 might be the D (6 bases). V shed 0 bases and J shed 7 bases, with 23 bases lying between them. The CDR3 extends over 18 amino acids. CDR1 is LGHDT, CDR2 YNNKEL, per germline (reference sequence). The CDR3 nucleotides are TGTGCCAGCAGCCAAGATCGCTTTAGGCGGGGCGTACCTCATACGCAGTATTTT. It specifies CASSQDRFRRGVPHTQYF.

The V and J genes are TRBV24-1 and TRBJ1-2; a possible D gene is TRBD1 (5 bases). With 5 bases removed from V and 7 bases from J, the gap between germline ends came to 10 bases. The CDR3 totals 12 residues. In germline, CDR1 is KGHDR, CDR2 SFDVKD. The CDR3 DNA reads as TGTGCCACCAGTGTGTCGACAGCTGGCTACACCTTC. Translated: CATSVSTAGYTF.

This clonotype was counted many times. The CDR3 nucleotides are TGTGCCAGCAGTTATTCGGGGACAAACACCGGGGAGCTGTTTTTT. Its translation is CASSYSGTNTGELFF. V and J are TRBV6-6 and TRBJ2-2; the D gene is possibly TRBD1 (6 bases). Trimming stripped 3 bases from V and 2 bases from J, with 10 bases between. This CDR3 has 15 residues. In germline, CDR1 is MNHNY, CDR2 SVGAGI (reference sequence).

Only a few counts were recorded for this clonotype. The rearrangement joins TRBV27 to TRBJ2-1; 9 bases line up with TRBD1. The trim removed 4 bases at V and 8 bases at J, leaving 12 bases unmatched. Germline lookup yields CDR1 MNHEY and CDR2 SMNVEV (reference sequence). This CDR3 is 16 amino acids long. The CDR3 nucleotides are TGTGCCAGCAGTTCGCCCGGGACAGGGCGCAACTATGAGCAGTTCTTC. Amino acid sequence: CASSSPGTGRNYEQFF.

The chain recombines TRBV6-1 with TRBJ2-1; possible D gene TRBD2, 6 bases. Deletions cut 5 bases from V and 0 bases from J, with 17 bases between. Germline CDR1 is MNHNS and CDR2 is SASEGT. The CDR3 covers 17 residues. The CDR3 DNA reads TGTGCCAGCAGTCTCCTGGGCGGGGCGAGCTCCTACAATGAGCAGTTCTTC. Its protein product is CASSLLGGASSYNEQFF.

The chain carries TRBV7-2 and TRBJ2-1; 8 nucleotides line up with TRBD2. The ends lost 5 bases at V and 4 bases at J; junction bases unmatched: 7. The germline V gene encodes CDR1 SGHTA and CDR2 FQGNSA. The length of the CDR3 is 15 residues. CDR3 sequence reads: CASSPGGRGYNEQFF. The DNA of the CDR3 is TGTGCCAGCAGCCCGGGGGGGCGGGGGTACAATGAGCAGTTCTTC.

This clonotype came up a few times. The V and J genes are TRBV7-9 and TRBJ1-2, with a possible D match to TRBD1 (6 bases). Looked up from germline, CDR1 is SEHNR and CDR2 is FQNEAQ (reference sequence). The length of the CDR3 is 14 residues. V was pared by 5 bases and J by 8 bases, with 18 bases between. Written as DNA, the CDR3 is TGTGCCAGCAGCCACCGGGGGGCATCGGGCGGCTACACCTTC. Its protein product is CASSHRGASGGYTF. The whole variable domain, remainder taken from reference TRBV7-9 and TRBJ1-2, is DTGVSQNPRHKITKRGQNVTFRCDPISEHNRLYWYRQTLGQGPEFLTYFQNEAQLEKSRLLSDRFSAERPKGSFSTLEIQRTEQGDSAMYLCASSHRGASGGYTFGSGTRLTVV.

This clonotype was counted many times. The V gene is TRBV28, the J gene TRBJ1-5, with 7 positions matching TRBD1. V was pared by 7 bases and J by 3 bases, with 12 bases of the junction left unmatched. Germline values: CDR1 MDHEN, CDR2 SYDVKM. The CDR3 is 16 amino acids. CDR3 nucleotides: TGTGCCAGCACCCCCCAGGGACAGTCCAACAATCAGCCCCAGCATTTT. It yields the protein CASTPQGQSNNQPQHF.

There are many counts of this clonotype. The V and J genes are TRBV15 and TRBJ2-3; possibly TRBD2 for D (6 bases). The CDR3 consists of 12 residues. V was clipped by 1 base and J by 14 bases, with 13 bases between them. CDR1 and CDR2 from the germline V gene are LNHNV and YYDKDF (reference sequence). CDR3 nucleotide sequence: TGTGCCACCAGCAGAGCGGAGGGGACCGCGTATTTT. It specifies CATSRAEGTAYF.

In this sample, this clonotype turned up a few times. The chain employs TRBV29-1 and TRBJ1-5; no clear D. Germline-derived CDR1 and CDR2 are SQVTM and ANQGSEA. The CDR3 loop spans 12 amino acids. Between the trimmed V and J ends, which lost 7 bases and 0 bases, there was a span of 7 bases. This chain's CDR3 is CSAQGSNQPQHF. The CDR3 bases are TGCAGCGCTCAAGGTAGCAATCAGCCCCAGCATTTT.

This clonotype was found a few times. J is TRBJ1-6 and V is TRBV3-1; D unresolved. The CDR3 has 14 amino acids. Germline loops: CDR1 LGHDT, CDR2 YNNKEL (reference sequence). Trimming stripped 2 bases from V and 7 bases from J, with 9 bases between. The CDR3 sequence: CASSQSEINSPLHF. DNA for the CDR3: TGTGCCAGCAGCCAATCCGAGATAAATTCACCCCTCCACTTT.

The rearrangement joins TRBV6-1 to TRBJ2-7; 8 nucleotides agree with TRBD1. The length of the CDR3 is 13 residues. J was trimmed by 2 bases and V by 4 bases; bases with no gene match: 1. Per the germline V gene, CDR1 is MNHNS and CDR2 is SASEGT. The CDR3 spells CASSVQGAYEQYV. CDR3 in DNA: TGTGCCAGCAGTGTACAGGGGGCCTACGAGCAGTACGTC.

CDR3 amino acids: CASSYGGWVDEQYV. The DNA for the CDR3 is TGTGCCAGCAGTTACGGGGGGTGGGTCGACGAGCAGTACGTC. The V and J genes are TRBV6-2 or TRBV6-3 and TRBJ2-7; possible D gene TRBD2, 6 bases. This CDR3 region has 14 residues. Germline V gene data show CDR1 as MNHEY and CDR2 as SVGEGT. Trimming removed 2 bases at V and 5 bases at J, with 13 bases between.

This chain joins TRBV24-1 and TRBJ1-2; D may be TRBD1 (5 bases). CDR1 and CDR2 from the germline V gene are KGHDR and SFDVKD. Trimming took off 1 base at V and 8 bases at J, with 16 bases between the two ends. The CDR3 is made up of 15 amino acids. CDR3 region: CATSDLAGGGGGYTF. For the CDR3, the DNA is TGTGCCACCAGTGATTTAGCCGGCGGGGGAGGCGGCTACACCTTC.

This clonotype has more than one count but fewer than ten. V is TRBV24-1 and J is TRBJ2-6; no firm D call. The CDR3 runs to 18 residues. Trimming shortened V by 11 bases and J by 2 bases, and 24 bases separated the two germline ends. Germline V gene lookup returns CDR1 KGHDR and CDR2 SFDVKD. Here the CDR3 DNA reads TGTGCCAGTAGTACCTGGGCCTCGCTAGACCCTGGGGCCAACGTCCTGACTTTC. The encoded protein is CASSTWASLDPGANVLTF.

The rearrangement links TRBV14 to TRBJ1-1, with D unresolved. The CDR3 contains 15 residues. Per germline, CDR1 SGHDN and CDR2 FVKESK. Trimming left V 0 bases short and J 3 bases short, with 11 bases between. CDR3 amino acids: CASSQDLVTDTEAFF. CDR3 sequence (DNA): TGTGCCAGCAGCCAAGATCTTGTTACGGACACTGAAGCTTTCTTT. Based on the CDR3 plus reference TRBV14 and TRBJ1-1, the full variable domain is EAGVTQFPSHSVIEKGQTVTLRCDPISGHDNLYWYRRVMGKEIKFLLHFVKESKQDESGMPNNRFLAERTGGTYSTLKVQPAELEDSGVYFCASSQDLVTDTEAFFGQGTRLTVV.

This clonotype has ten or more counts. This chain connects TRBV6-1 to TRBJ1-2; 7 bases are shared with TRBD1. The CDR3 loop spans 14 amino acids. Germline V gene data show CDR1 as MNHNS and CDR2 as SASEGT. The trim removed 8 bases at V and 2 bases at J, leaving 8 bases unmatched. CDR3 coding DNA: TGTGCCAGCTTCTCAGGGGGTTCGAACTATGGCTACACCTTC. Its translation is CASFSGGSNYGYTF.

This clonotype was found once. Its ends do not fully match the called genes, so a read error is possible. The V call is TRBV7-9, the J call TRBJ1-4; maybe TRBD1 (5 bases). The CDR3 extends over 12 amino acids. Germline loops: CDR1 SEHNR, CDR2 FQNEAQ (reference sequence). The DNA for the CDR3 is TGTGCCAGCAGCACCGAGACAGAAAAACAGTTTTTT. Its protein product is CASSTETEKQFF. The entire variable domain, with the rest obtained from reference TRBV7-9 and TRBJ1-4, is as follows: DTGVSQNPRHKITKRGQNVTFRCDPISEHNRLYWYRQTLGQGPEFLTYFQNEAQLEKSRLLSDRFSAERPKGSFSTLEIQRTEQGDSAMYLCASSTETEKQFFGSGTQLSVL.

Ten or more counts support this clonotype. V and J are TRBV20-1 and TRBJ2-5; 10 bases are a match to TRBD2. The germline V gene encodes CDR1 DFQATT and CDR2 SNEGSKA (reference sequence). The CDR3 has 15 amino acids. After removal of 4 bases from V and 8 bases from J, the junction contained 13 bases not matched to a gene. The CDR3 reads CSATRTSGSGGTQYF. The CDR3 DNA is TGCAGTGCTACCAGGACTAGCGGATCTGGGGGTACCCAGTACTTC.